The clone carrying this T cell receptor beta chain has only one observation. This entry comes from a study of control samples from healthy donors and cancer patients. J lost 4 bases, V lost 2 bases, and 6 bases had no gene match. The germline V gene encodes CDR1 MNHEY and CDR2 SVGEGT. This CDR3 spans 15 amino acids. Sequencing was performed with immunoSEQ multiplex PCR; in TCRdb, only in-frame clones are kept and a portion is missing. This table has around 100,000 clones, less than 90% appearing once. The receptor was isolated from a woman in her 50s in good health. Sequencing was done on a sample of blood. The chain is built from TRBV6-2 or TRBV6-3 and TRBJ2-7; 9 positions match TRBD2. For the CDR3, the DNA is TGTGCCAGCAGTTACGGGCTAGCGGGACTTTACGAGCAGTACGTC. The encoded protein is CASSYGLAGLYEQYV.